This paragraph reports one T cell receptor beta chain. This sample was included in a study of blood T cell repertoires in COVID-19. At the level of the study: Samples taken during acute and convalescent COVID-19 were collected in the United States, Italy and Spain. Nucleic acid was either cDNA or gDNA, and it came from T cells, B-cell-depleted T cells, or PBMCs.

Germline values: CDR1 KGHSH, CDR2 LQKENI. J was trimmed by 1 base and V by 2 bases; bases with no gene match: 6. The CDR3 length is 16 residues. Original data processing: Reference gene primer amplification gave nucleated cell count estimates. Method: immunoSEQ multiplex PCR; TCRdb's copy keeps in-frame clones and lacks some. That table furnishes V, J and clone size, whereas the DNA furnished D and trimming. The sample has 95,000 to 150,000 clones, around 80% seen once. The clonotype was recovered from a man in his sixties with active or convalescent COVID-19. The rearrangement links TRBV18 to TRBJ2-7; the match to TRBD1 covers 9 bases. The sequenced material came from peripheral blood. The CDR3 sequence: CASSPRPGQGSYEQYF. As DNA, the CDR3 is TGTGCCAGCTCACCAAGACCGGGACAGGGATCCTACGAGCAGTACTTC.